The clone carrying this T cell receptor beta chain was recorded once. The sample is drawn from a study of technical replicates of blood from a handful of donors. Assay used: immunoSEQ multiplex PCR; TCRdb lists only in-frame clones, some missing. The sample lists around 84,000 clones, roughly 98% occurring once. Sequenced sample: T cells isolated from PBMCs. The origin of this receptor is a human donor in good health.

Here the CDR3 reads CASSTDNLQETQYF. In DNA form, the CDR3 reads TGTGCCAGCAGCACGGACAACCTCCAAGAGACCCAGTACTTC. The chain has TRBV5-4 and TRBJ2-5; TRBD1 might be the D (5 bases). CDR1 and CDR2 from the germline V gene are SGHNT and YYREEE (reference sequence). The CDR3 is 14 residues long. Trimming left V 4 bases short and J 1 base short, with 11 bases between.